One TCR beta chain is described in this entry. Its antigen is not known. MiXCR was run by TCRdb on the 5' RACE reads, yielding one entry per CDR3 protein. The table has about 130,000 distinct CDR3 sequences, 6.5% to 9% seen once. This sample is drawn from a study of CD8 T cells in ankylosing spondylitis. Germline CDR1 SGHDT, CDR2 YYEEEE. This CDR3 has 12 amino acids. The ends were cut back, 1 base at V and 7 bases at J, with 5 bases in the middle. Study-wide points: It was reported that disease-linked clones were significantly enriched in matched ankylosing spondylitis synovial fluid. Disease-linked clones were CD8+ and relatively rare in peripheral blood.

This chain uses TRBV5-6 with TRBJ2-2; D ambiguous. This receptor was identified in a male donor with ankylosing spondylitis or in good health (not recorded which). Sequenced sample: blood, either unsorted or a sorted T cell fraction (not recorded which). The DNA of the CDR3 is TGTGCCAGCAGCTTGACCGACGGGGAGCTGTTTTTT. It specifies CASSLTDGELFF.